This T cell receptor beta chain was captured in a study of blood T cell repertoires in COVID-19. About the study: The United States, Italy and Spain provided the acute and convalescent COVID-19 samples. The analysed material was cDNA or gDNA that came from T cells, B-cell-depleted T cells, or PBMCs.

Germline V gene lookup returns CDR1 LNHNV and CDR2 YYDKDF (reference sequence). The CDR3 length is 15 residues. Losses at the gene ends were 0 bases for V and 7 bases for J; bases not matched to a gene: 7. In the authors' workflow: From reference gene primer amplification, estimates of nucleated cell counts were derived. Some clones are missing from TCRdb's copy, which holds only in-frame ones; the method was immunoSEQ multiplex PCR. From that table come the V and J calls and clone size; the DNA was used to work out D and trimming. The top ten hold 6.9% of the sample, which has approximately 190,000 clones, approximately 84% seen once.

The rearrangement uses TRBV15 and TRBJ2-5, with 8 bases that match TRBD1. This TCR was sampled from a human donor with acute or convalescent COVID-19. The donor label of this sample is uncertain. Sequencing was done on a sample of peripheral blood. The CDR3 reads CATSRDQGQGRTQYF. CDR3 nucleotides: TGTGCCACCAGCAGAGATCAAGGACAGGGACGGACCCAGTACTTC. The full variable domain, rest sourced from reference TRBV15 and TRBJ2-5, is DAMVIQNPRYQVTQFGKPVTLSCSQTLNHNVMYWYQQKSSQAPKLLFHYYDKDFNNEADTPDNFQSRRPNTSFCFLDIRSPGLGDTAMYLCATSRDQGQGRTQYFGPGTRLLVL.